These T cell receptor beta chains were read from a single sample in a study of blood T cell repertoires in COVID-19. This table comes from immunoSEQ multiplex PCR, and its TCRdb copy is limited to in-frame clones, with some not included. The sample lists 200,000 to 250,000 clones; around 87% were seen once. Material: PBMCs or T cells enriched from blood (not recorded which). These receptors came from a woman aged 45 to 65 who had recovered from COVID-19. Each CDR3 is given with its conserved first and last residue. D genes are given only for firm matches. Clone size is stated in some rows and not others, as once, few, many or a class when expanded.

j_call: TRBJ2-2; d_call: -; clone_size: -; v_call: TRBV6-5; cdr3_aa: CAGGKEGTGELFF; cdr3_nt: TGTGCCGGAGGGAAGGAAGGTACCGGGGAGCTGTTTTTT
j_call: TRBJ2-7; d_call: -; clone_size: -; v_call: TRBV1; cdr3_aa: CTSSPSRDRGRNLHEQYF; cdr3_nt: TGCACCAGCAGCCCGTCCCGGGACAGGGGGCGGAACCTACACGAGCAGTACTTC
j_call: TRBJ2-1; d_call: TRBD2; clone_size: -; v_call: TRBV10-3; cdr3_aa: CAISESASGTNNEQFF; cdr3_nt: TGTGCCATCAGTGAGTCGGCTAGCGGGACTAACAATGAGCAGTTCTTC
j_call: TRBJ2-1; d_call: -; clone_size: few; v_call: TRBV13; cdr3_aa: CASSLEGEYNEQFF; cdr3_nt: TGTGCCAGCAGCTTAGAGGGGGAGTACAATGAGCAGTTCTTC
j_call: TRBJ2-2; d_call: TRBD2; clone_size: once; v_call: TRBV6-6; cdr3_aa: CASRLAGANTGELFF; cdr3_nt: TGTGCCAGCAGACTAGCGGGAGCGAACACCGGGGAGCTGTTTTTT
j_call: TRBJ2-2; d_call: -; clone_size: once; v_call: TRBV6-5; cdr3_aa: CASTPGTSNTGELFF; cdr3_nt: TGTGCCAGCACCCCGGGGACTTCCAACACCGGGGAGCTGTTTTTT
j_call: TRBJ2-7; d_call: TRBD2; clone_size: few; v_call: TRBV2; cdr3_aa: CASTIAGGPAYEQYF; cdr3_nt: TGTGCCAGCACCATAGCGGGAGGGCCTGCGTACGAGCAGTACTTC
j_call: TRBJ2-6; d_call: -; clone_size: -; v_call: TRBV19; cdr3_aa: CASSPSSGVGSGANVLTF; cdr3_nt: TGTGCCAGTAGCCCCTCGTCCGGGGTGGGCTCTGGGGCCAACGTCCTGACTTTC
j_call: TRBJ2-3; d_call: -; clone_size: once; v_call: TRBV4-1; cdr3_aa: CASSFTLRDRTDTQYF; cdr3_nt: TGCGCCAGCAGCTTCACGCTCAGGGATCGCACAGATACGCAGTATTTT
j_call: TRBJ2-3; d_call: TRBD2; clone_size: -; v_call: TRBV12-5; cdr3_aa: CASGSTSGSSDTQYF; cdr3_nt: TGTGCTAGTGGTTCGACTAGCGGGAGTTCAGATACGCAGTATTTT
j_call: TRBJ2-1; d_call: -; clone_size: -; v_call: TRBV15; cdr3_aa: CATSRERRDNEQFF; cdr3_nt: TGTGCCACCAGCAGAGAAAGGCGGGACAATGAGCAGTTCTTC
j_call: TRBJ2-2; d_call: TRBD2; clone_size: -; v_call: TRBV7-3; cdr3_aa: CASSTTGGGNTGELFF; cdr3_nt: TGTGCCAGCAGTACCACGGGAGGGGGGAACACCGGGGAGCTGTTTTTT
j_call: TRBJ2-7; d_call: -; clone_size: -; v_call: TRBV18; cdr3_aa: CASSPGHEDYEQYF; cdr3_nt: TGTGCCAGCTCACCGGGACATGAAGACTACGAGCAGTACTTC
j_call: TRBJ2-7; d_call: TRBD2; clone_size: -; v_call: TRBV4-1; cdr3_aa: CASSQGTSGSGEQYF; cdr3_nt: TGCGCCAGCAGCCAAGGGACTAGCGGGAGTGGAGAGCAGTACTTC
j_call: TRBJ1-2; d_call: -; clone_size: few; v_call: TRBV19; cdr3_aa: CASSIDPRGGRGYGYTF; cdr3_nt: TGTGCCAGTAGTATAGATCCTCGTGGGGGCCGCGGGTATGGCTACACCTTC
j_call: TRBJ2-1; d_call: TRBD2; clone_size: -; v_call: TRBV5-1; cdr3_aa: CASSLGLTSGSSHEQFF; cdr3_nt: TGCGCCAGCAGCTTGGGGTTGACTAGCGGGAGTTCGCATGAGCAGTTCTTC
j_call: TRBJ2-2; d_call: -; clone_size: -; v_call: TRBV14; cdr3_aa: CASSQDRGGRNTGELFF; cdr3_nt: TGTGCCAGCAGCCAAGATCGTGGTGGGAGGAACACCGGGGAGCTGTTTTTT
j_call: TRBJ2-7; d_call: TRBD2; clone_size: -; v_call: TRBV6-1; cdr3_aa: CASSALAGGPSYYEQYF; cdr3_nt: TGTGCCAGCAGTGCTCTAGCGGGAGGGCCTTCGTACTACGAGCAGTACTTC
j_call: TRBJ2-5; d_call: -; clone_size: -; v_call: TRBV19; cdr3_aa: CASSMGRLETQYF; cdr3_nt: TGTGCCAGTAGTATGGGGCGGTTAGAGACCCAGTACTTC
j_call: TRBJ1-4; d_call: -; clone_size: -; v_call: TRBV27; cdr3_aa: CASSWPGSGARREKLFF; cdr3_nt: TGTGCCAGCAGTTGGCCAGGATCAGGGGCCCGGAGGGAAAAACTGTTTTTT
j_call: TRBJ1-6; d_call: TRBD1; clone_size: -; v_call: TRBV5-6; cdr3_aa: CASSPEGSGTGVPPLHF; cdr3_nt: TGTGCCAGCAGCCCAGAAGGGTCCGGGACAGGGGTTCCACCCCTCCACTTT
j_call: TRBJ2-1; d_call: TRBD1; clone_size: -; v_call: TRBV9; cdr3_aa: CASSPRPGTGNNEQFF; cdr3_nt: TGTGCCAGCAGCCCACGTCCCGGGACAGGGAACAATGAGCAGTTCTTC
j_call: TRBJ1-3; d_call: -; clone_size: -; v_call: TRBV7-9; cdr3_aa: CASSTSGTPGNTIYF; cdr3_nt: TGTGCCAGCAGCACGAGCGGGACCCCTGGAAACACCATATATTTT
j_call: TRBJ1-1; d_call: -; clone_size: -; v_call: TRBV28; cdr3_aa: CASSPIPGSYGYNTEAFF; cdr3_nt: TGTGCCAGCAGTCCCATTCCAGGGTCATACGGTTATAACACTGAAGCTTTCTTT
j_call: TRBJ2-7; d_call: TRBD2; clone_size: -; v_call: TRBV2; cdr3_aa: CASRSGLAGYEQYF; cdr3_nt: TGTGCCAGCCGAAGCGGACTAGCGGGGTACGAGCAGTACTTC
j_call: TRBJ2-7; d_call: -; clone_size: -; v_call: TRBV12-3/TRBV12-4; cdr3_aa: CASSLRRVEQYF; cdr3_nt: TGTGCCAGCAGTTTACGGAGGGTCGAGCAGTACTTC
j_call: TRBJ1-1; d_call: -; clone_size: -; v_call: TRBV21-1; cdr3_aa: CASSPRVAFF; cdr3_nt: TGTGCCAGCAGCCCCAGGGTAGCTTTCTTT
j_call: TRBJ2-7; d_call: TRBD1; clone_size: -; v_call: TRBV28; cdr3_aa: CASSPTVDRGWIEQYF; cdr3_nt: TGTGCCAGCAGTCCCACCGTGGACAGGGGGTGGATCGAGCAGTACTTC
j_call: TRBJ1-5; d_call: -; clone_size: -; v_call: TRBV28; cdr3_aa: CASRQSNQPQHF; cdr3_nt: TGTGCCAGCAGACAGAGCAATCAGCCCCAGCATTTT
j_call: TRBJ2-3; d_call: TRBD2; clone_size: once; v_call: TRBV28; cdr3_aa: CASNLKGLASTDTQYF; cdr3_nt: TGTGCCAGCAATTTGAAGGGACTAGCGAGCACAGATACGCAGTATTTT
j_call: TRBJ2-3; d_call: -; clone_size: -; v_call: TRBV5-5; cdr3_aa: CASSTTGGPDTQYF; cdr3_nt: TGTGCCAGCAGCACCACCGGGGGGCCAGATACGCAGTATTTT
j_call: TRBJ1-5; d_call: -; clone_size: once; v_call: TRBV19; cdr3_aa: CASSFLGGMVQPQHF; cdr3_nt: TGTGCCAGCTCCTTTCTTGGGGGCATGGTTCAGCCCCAGCATTTT
j_call: TRBJ1-1; d_call: -; clone_size: once; v_call: TRBV7-8; cdr3_aa: CASSLGERLYAFF; cdr3_nt: TGTGCCAGCAGCTTAGGAGAGAGGCTATACGCTTTCTTT
j_call: TRBJ2-3; d_call: -; clone_size: once; v_call: TRBV5-1; cdr3_aa: CASSLDRILTDTQYF; cdr3_nt: TGCGCCAGCAGCTTGGACAGGATTCTCACAGATACGCAGTATTTT
j_call: TRBJ1-2; d_call: TRBD1; clone_size: -; v_call: TRBV9; cdr3_aa: CASSPPGGRLGYGYTF; cdr3_nt: TGTGCCAGCAGCCCGCCAGGGGGACGTCTAGGCTATGGCTACACCTTC
j_call: TRBJ1-5; d_call: TRBD1; clone_size: -; v_call: TRBV19; cdr3_aa: CASTPGGHSNQPQHF; cdr3_nt: TGTGCCAGTACCCCAGGGGGACACAGCAATCAGCCCCAGCATTTT
j_call: TRBJ2-3; d_call: TRBD2; clone_size: -; v_call: TRBV5-1; cdr3_aa: CASSLVTGTSGRAGDTQYF; cdr3_nt: TGCGCCAGCAGCTTGGTCACCGGGACTAGCGGGAGGGCCGGTGATACGCAGTATTTT
j_call: TRBJ1-2; d_call: -; clone_size: -; v_call: TRBV5-6; cdr3_aa: CASTMRGGYGYTF; cdr3_nt: TGTGCCAGCACTATGCGGGGGGGCTATGGCTACACCTTC
j_call: TRBJ1-3; d_call: -; clone_size: -; v_call: TRBV5-1; cdr3_aa: CASSGTVAGFSGNTIYF; cdr3_nt: TGCGCCAGCAGCGGGACGGTAGCGGGGTTCTCTGGAAACACCATATATTTT
j_call: TRBJ2-7; d_call: TRBD2; clone_size: -; v_call: TRBV28; cdr3_aa: CASSPTSGRPRAYEQYF; cdr3_nt: TGTGCCAGCAGTCCGACTAGCGGGAGGCCCAGGGCCTACGAGCAGTACTTC
j_call: TRBJ1-2; d_call: -; clone_size: -; v_call: TRBV11-2; cdr3_aa: CASSLSEANYGYTF; cdr3_nt: TGTGCCAGCAGCTTAAGCGAAGCTAACTATGGCTACACCTTC
j_call: TRBJ2-1; d_call: TRBD2; clone_size: -; v_call: TRBV5-1; cdr3_aa: CASSLLSGRKSYNEQFF; cdr3_nt: TGCGCCAGCAGCTTACTTAGCGGGAGGAAGTCCTACAATGAGCAGTTCTTC
j_call: TRBJ1-1; d_call: TRBD1; clone_size: once; v_call: TRBV28; cdr3_aa: CASARGTTEAFF; cdr3_nt: TGTGCCAGCGCCAGGGGGACTACTGAAGCTTTCTTT
j_call: TRBJ2-1; d_call: TRBD2; clone_size: -; v_call: TRBV24-1; cdr3_aa: CATSVGTSGRHEQFF; cdr3_nt: TGTGCCACCAGTGTCGGGACTAGCGGGAGACATGAGCAGTTCTTC
j_call: TRBJ1-4; d_call: TRBD1; clone_size: -; v_call: TRBV5-1; cdr3_aa: CASSFSGTGATNEKLFF; cdr3_nt: TGCGCCAGCAGCTTCTCCGGGACAGGGGCAACTAATGAAAAACTGTTTTTT
j_call: TRBJ2-3; d_call: TRBD1; clone_size: -; v_call: TRBV7-8; cdr3_aa: CASSFDRVPDTQYF; cdr3_nt: TGTGCCAGCAGCTTCGACAGGGTCCCAGATACGCAGTATTTT
j_call: TRBJ2-5; d_call: -; clone_size: -; v_call: TRBV11-2; cdr3_aa: CASSSQLRETQYF; cdr3_nt: TGTGCCAGCAGCTCACAATTACGCGAGACCCAGTACTTC
j_call: TRBJ2-1; d_call: -; clone_size: few; v_call: TRBV7-3; cdr3_aa: CASSKMVAIDNEQFF; cdr3_nt: TGTGCCAGCAGCAAAATGGTAGCAATCGACAATGAGCAGTTCTTC
j_call: TRBJ2-7; d_call: TRBD2; clone_size: -; v_call: TRBV27; cdr3_aa: CAGSGVYEQYF; cdr3_nt: TGTGCCGGGAGCGGGGTATACGAGCAGTACTTC
j_call: TRBJ2-7; d_call: -; clone_size: once; v_call: TRBV11-3; cdr3_aa: CASSLGGPAYEQYF; cdr3_nt: TGTGCCAGCAGCTTAGGGGGGCCGGCCTACGAGCAGTACTTC